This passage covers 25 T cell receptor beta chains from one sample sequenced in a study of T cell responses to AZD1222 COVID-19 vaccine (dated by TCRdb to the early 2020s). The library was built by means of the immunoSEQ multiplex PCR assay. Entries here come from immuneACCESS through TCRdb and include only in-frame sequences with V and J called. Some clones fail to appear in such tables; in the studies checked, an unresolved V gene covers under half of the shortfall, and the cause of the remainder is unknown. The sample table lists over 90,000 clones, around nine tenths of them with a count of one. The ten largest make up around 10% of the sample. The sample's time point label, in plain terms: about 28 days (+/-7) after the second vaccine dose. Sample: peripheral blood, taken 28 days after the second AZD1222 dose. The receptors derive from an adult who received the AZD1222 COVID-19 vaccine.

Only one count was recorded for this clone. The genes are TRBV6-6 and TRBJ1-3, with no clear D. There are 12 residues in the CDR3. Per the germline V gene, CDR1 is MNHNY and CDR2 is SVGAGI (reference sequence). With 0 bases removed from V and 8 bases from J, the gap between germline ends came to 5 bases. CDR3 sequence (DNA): TGTGCCAGCAGTTACTCGGATGACACCATATATTTT. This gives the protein CASSYSDDTIYF.

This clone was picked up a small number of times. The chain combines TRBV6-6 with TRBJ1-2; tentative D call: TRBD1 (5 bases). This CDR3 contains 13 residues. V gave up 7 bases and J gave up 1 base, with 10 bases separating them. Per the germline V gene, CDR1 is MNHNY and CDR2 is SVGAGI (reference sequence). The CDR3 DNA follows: TGTGCCAGCACGGGACGGCGTAACTATGGCTACACCTTC. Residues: CASTGRRNYGYTF.

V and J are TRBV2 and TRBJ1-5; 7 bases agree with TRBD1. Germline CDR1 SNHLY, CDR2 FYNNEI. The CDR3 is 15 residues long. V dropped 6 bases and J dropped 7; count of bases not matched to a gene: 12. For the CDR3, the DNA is TGTGCCAGCAGCCTCGGGACAGTGGGGAGACAGCCCCAGCATTTT. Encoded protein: CASSLGTVGRQPQHF.

CDR3 amino acids: CASSEAGDTGELFF. In nucleotides, the CDR3 is TGTGCCAGCAGTGAAGCAGGGGACACCGGGGAGCTGTTTTTT. V is TRBV6-1 and J is TRBJ2-2, with a weak D call TRBD1 (5 bases). The CDR3 extends over 14 amino acids. The V end lost 0 bases, the J end lost 3 bases, and 5 bases lay between the germline ends. Germline CDR1 is MNHNS and CDR2 is SASEGT.

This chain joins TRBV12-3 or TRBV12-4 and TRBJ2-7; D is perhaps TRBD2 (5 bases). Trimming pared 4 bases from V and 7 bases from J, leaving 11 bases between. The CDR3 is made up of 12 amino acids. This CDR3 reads CASSSGLGEQYF. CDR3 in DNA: TGTGCCAGCAGTTCGGGATTGGGGGAGCAGTACTTC.

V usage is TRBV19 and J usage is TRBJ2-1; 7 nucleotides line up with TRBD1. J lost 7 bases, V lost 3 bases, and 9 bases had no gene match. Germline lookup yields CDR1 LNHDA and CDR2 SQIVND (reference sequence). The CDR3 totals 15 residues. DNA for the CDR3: TGTGCCAGTAGTATTGGACAGGCCCCAGGGAATGAGCAGTTCTTC. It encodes CASSIGQAPGNEQFF.

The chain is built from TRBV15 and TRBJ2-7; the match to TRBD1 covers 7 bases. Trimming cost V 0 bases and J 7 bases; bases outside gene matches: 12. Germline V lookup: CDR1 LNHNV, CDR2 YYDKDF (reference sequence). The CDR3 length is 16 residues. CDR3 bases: TGTGCCACCAGCAGAGATAGGGCCCAACAGGGGATTGAGCAGTACTTC. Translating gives CATSRDRAQQGIEQYF.

CDR3 nucleotides: TGTGCCAGCAGCCCTACCAAGGGGGGGGCTAACAATCAGCCCCAGCATTTT. Translating gives CASSPTKGGANNQPQHF. The chain is built from TRBV6-2 or TRBV6-3 and TRBJ1-5; perhaps TRBD1 as D (6 bases). With 6 bases removed from V and 3 bases from J, the gap between germline ends came to 21 bases. CDR1 is MNHEY, CDR2 SVGEGT, per germline. CDR3 length: 17 residues.

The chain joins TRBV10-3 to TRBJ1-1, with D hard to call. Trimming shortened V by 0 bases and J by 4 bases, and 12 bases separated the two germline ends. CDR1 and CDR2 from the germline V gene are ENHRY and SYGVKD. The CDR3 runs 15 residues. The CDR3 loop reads CAISESKGWGTEAFF. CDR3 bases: TGTGCCATCAGTGAGTCAAAGGGTTGGGGCACTGAAGCTTTCTTT.

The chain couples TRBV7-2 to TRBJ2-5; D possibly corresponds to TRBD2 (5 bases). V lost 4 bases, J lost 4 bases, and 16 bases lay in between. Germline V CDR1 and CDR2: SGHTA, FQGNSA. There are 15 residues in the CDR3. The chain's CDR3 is CASSSQQLGSETQYF. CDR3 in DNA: TGTGCCAGCAGCTCCCAACAACTAGGATCAGAGACCCAGTACTTC.

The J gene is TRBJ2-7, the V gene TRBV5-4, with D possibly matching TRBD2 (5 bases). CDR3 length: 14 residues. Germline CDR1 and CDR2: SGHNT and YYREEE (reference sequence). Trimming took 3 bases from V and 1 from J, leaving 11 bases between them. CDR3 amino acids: CASSWGDGSYEQYF. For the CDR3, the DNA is TGTGCCAGCAGCTGGGGAGACGGATCCTACGAGCAGTACTTC.

CDR3 loop: CASSQDQGFTSYEQYF. In DNA, the CDR3 is TGTGCCAGCAGCCAAGATCAGGGCTTTACCTCCTACGAGCAGTACTTC. The gene calls are TRBV4-2 and TRBJ2-7, with D tentatively TRBD1 (5 bases). The V and J ends lost 0 bases and 0 bases respectively, with 12 bases between them. The CDR3 runs to 16 residues. Germline V gene sequence: CDR1 LGHNA, CDR2 YNFKEQ.

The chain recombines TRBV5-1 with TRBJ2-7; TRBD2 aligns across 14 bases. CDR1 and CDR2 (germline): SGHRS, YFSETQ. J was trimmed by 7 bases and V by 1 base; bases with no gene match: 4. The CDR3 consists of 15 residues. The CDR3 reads CASSLSGTSGSEQYF. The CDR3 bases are TGCGCCAGCAGCTTGTCGGGGACTAGCGGGAGTGAGCAGTACTTC. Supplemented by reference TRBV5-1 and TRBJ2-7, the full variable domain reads KAGVTQTPRYLIKTRGQQVTLSCSPISGHRSVSWYQQTPGQGLQFLFEYFSETQRNKGNFPGRFSGRQFSNSRSEMNVSTLELGDSALYLCASSLSGTSGSEQYFGPGTRLTVT.

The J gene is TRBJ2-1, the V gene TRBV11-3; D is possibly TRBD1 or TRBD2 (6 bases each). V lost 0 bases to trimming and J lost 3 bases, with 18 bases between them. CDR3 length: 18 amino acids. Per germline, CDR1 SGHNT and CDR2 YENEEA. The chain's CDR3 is CASSLDVGGLSIYNEQFF. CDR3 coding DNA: TGTGCCAGCAGCTTAGACGTGGGGGGCCTGTCTATCTACAATGAGCAGTTCTTC.

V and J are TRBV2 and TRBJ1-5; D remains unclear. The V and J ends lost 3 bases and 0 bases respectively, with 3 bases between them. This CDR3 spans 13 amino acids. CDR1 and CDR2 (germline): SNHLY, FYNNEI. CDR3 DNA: TGTGCCAGCAGTGAGCATAGCAATCAGCCCCAGCATTTT. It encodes CASSEHSNQPQHF.

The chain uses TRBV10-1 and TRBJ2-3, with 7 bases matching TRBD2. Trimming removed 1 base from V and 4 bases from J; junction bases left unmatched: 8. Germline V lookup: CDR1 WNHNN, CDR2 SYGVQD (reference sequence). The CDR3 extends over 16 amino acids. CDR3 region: CASSELQTRGADTQYF. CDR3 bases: TGCGCCAGCAGTGAGTTACAGACCCGGGGGGCAGATACGCAGTATTTT.

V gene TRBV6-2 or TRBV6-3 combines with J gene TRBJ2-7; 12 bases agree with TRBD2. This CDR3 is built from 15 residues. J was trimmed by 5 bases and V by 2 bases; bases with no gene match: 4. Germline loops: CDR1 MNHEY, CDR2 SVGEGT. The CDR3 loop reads CASSYTTSGRHEQYF. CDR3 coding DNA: TGTGCCAGCAGTTACACGACTAGCGGGAGACACGAGCAGTACTTC.

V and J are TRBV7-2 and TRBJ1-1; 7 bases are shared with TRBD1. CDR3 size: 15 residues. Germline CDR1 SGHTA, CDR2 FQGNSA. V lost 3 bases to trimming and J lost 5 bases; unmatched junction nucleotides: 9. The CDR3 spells CASSFSPQGDTEAFF. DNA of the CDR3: TGTGCCAGCAGCTTTTCCCCGCAGGGGGATACTGAAGCTTTCTTT.

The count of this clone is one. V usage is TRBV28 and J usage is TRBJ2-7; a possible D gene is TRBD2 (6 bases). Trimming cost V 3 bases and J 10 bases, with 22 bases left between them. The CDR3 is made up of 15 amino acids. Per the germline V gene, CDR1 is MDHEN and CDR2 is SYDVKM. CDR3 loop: CASSLYPLFGTQQYF. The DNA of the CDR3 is TGTGCCAGCAGTTTGTATCCCCTTTTTGGGACTCAACAGTACTTC.

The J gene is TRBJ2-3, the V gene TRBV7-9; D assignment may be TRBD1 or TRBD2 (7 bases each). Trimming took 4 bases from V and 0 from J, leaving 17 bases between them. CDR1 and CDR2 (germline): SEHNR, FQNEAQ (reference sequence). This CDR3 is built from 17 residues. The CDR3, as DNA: TGTGCCAGCAGCTCAGGGGGAGGGCCCCAGAGCACAGATACGCAGTATTTT. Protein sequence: CASSSGGGPQSTDTQYF.

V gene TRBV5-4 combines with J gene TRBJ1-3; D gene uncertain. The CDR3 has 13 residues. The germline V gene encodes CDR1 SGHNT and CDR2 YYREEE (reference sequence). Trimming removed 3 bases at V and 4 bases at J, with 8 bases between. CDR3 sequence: CASSSTGGNTIYF. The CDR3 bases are TGTGCCAGCAGCTCAACGGGGGGAAACACCATATATTTT. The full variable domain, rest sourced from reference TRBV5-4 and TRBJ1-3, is ETGVTQSPTHLIKTRGQQVTLRCSSQSGHNTVSWYQQALGQGPQFIFQYYREEENGRGNFPPRFSGLQFPNYSSELNVNALELDDSALYLCASSSTGGNTIYFGEGSWLTVV.

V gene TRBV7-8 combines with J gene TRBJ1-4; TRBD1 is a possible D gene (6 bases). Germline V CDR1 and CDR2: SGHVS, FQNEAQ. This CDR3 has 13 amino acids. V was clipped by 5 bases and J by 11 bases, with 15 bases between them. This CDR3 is CASSDIGTSKLFF. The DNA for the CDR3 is TGTGCCAGCAGCGATATTGGGACAAGCAAACTGTTTTTT. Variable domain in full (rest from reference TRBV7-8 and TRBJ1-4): GAGVSQSPRYKVAKRGQDVALRCDPISGHVSLFWYQQALGQGPEFLTYFQNEAQLDKSGLPSDRFFAERPEGSVSTLKIQRTQQEDSAVYLCASSDIGTSKLFFGSGTQLSVL.

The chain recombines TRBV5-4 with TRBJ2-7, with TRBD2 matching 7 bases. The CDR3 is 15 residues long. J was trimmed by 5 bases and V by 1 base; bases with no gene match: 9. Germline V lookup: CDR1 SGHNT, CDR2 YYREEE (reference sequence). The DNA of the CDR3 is TGTGCCAGCAGCTTGTGGGGGGGAAAACGGAACGAGCAGTACTTC. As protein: CASSLWGGKRNEQYF.

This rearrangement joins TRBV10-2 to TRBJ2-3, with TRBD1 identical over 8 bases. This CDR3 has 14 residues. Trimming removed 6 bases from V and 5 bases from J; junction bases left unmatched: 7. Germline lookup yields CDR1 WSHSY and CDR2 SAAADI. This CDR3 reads CASRRTGLGDTQYF. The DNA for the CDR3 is TGCGCCAGCAGAAGGACAGGGTTGGGAGATACGCAGTATTTT.

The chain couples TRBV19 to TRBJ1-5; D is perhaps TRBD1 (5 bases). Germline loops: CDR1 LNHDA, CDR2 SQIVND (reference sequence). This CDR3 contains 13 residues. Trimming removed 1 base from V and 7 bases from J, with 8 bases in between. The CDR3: CASSIAGYQPQHF. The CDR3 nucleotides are TGTGCCAGTAGTATAGCAGGGTACCAGCCCCAGCATTTT.